Listed below are T cell receptor beta chains from one sample, sequenced in a study of response to subunit inactivated influenza vaccine. TCRdb reprocessed the RT-PCR reads with MiXCR, giving one entry per CDR3 protein. The sample yields about 830,000 distinct CDR3 sequences, approximately 17% seen once. The specimen was PBMCs from blood, collected 5 days after vaccination. The source of these receptors is a man aged 50 to 59 who received an inactivated influenza vaccine. The CDR3 runs from the conserved cysteine through the conserved F or W. D genes are given only for firm matches. Clone size, where shown, is once, few, many, or a class for clones that have expanded.

J gene	D gene	V gene	clone size	CDR3 protein	CDR3 DNA
TRBJ2-1	TRBD2	TRBV29-1	.	CSDPPVGGNTYNEQFF	TGCAGCGACCCCCCAGTCGGGGGGAATACCTACAATGAGCAGTTCTTC
TRBJ2-7	TRBD2	TRBV5-1	.	CASSTSGTSFREQYF	TGCGCCAGCAGCACTTCCGGGACTAGTTTCCGCGAGCAGTACTTC
TRBJ2-7	TRBD2	TRBV20-1	.	CSASIGRTPYEQYF	TGCAGTGCTAGCATCGGGAGGACCCCCTACGAGCAGTACTTC
TRBJ2-1	.	TRBV7-3	.	CASSFTGTDNNEQFF	TGTGCCAGCAGCTTCACCGGGACTGACAACAATGAGCAGTTCTTC
TRBJ2-7	.	TRBV6-5	.	CASSNTAYEQYF	TGTGCCAGCAGCAACACAGCCTACGAGCAGTACTTC
TRBJ1-2	.	TRBV7-2	.	CASSPRQTGYGYTF	TGTGCCAGCAGCCCCCGGCAGACGGGGTATGGCTACACCTTC
TRBJ1-2	.	TRBV7-9	.	CASSESGTDYGYTF	TGTGCCAGCAGCGAATCCGGAACGGACTATGGCTACACCTTC
TRBJ2-5	.	TRBV7-9	few	CASSLGASGGKETQYF	TGTGCCAGCAGCTTAGGGGCCAGCGGCGGGAAGGAGACCCAGTACTTC
TRBJ1-5	.	TRBV29-1	.	CSAAEFFNQPQHF	TGCAGCGCCGCAGAGTTCTTCAATCAGCCCCAGCATTTT
TRBJ1-2	.	TRBV6-1	few	CASRRTEAFGYTF	TGTGCCAGCAGGAGAACAGAGGCTTTCGGCTACACCTTC
TRBJ1-6	TRBD1	TRBV5-1	.	CASSALDREVSPLHF	TGCGCCAGCAGCGCCCTGGACAGGGAAGTTTCACCCCTCCACTTT
TRBJ2-1	TRBD2	TRBV9	few	CASSPSGAGGYNEQFF	TGTGCCAGCAGCCCCTCCGGAGCGGGGGGGTACAATGAGCAGTTCTTC
TRBJ2-5	.	TRBV5-1	.	CASTKDGRSETQYF	TGCGCCAGCACCAAAGACGGGAGATCAGAGACCCAGTACTTC
TRBJ2-2	.	TRBV15	few	CATSRGFVPALGPGELFF	TGTGCCACCAGCAGAGGGTTCGTTCCGGCACTAGGGCCAGGGGAGCTGTTTTTT
TRBJ2-7	TRBD2	TRBV7-2	.	CASSLRTSGPGEQYF	TGTGCCAGCAGCTTAAGGACTAGCGGCCCGGGGGAGCAGTACTTC
TRBJ2-5	.	TRBV7-9	few	CASIMDQHETQYF	TGTGCCAGCATCATGGACCAACACGAGACCCAGTACTTC
TRBJ2-7	TRBD2	TRBV9	few	CASSPGLAGGPYEQYF	TGTGCCAGCAGCCCTGGGCTAGCGGGAGGGCCGTACGAGCAGTACTTC
TRBJ2-5	.	TRBV25-1	.	CASSPGANLRRETQYF	TGTGCCAGCAGCCCAGGAGCGAATTTGAGGAGGGAGACCCAGTACTTC
TRBJ2-1	.	TRBV5-1	.	CASSLKVEQFF	TGCGCCAGCAGCTTGAAGGTTGAGCAGTTCTTC
TRBJ1-1	.	TRBV6-1	.	CASSEARDSEAFF	TGTGCCAGCAGTGAAGCGAGGGATTCTGAAGCTTTCTTT